These 30 T cell receptor beta chains originate from one sample sequenced in a study of cytomegalovirus exposure and HLA in healthy donors. This table comes from immunoSEQ multiplex PCR, and its TCRdb copy is limited to in-frame clones, with some not included. The data contain about 60,000 clones, 96% of them seen just once; the ten biggest clones take up 0.9% to 1%. Sequencing was done on a sample of PBMCs. The receptors here all came from a man aged 18 to 30 in good health and CMV-seronegative.

This chain uses TRBV28 with TRBJ2-3, with no clear D. The CDR3 consists of 12 residues. The ends were cut back, 6 bases at V and 5 bases at J, with 9 bases in the middle. CDR1 MDHEN and CDR2 SYDVKM come from the germline V gene. CDR3 sequence: CASREVVDTQYF. CDR3 nucleotide sequence: TGTGCCAGCAGAGAGGTTGTAGATACGCAGTATTTT. The full variable domain, in which reference TRBV28 and TRBJ2-3 provide the parts outside the CDR3, is DVKVTQSSRYLVKRTGEKVFLECVQDMDHENMFWYRQDPGLGLRLIYFSYDVKMKEKGDIPEGYSVSREKKERFSLILESASTNQTSMYLCASREVVDTQYFGPGTRLTVL.

The chain is built from TRBV7-8 and TRBJ1-5, with a possible D match to TRBD1 (5 bases). The V end lost 7 bases, the J end lost 7 bases, and 17 bases lay between the germline ends. The germline gives CDR1 SGHVS, CDR2 FQNEAQ. The CDR3 runs to 14 residues. Here the CDR3 reads CASTPGVSGQPQHF. Written as DNA, the CDR3 is TGTGCCAGCACTCCGGGGGTTTCGGGGCAGCCCCAGCATTTT.

This chain joins TRBV4-1 and TRBJ2-7, with TRBD2 as a possible D gene (6 bases). This CDR3 has 16 amino acids. CDR1 and CDR2 from the germline V gene are MGHRA and YSYEKL. V lost 0 bases and J 3 bases, leaving 15 bases between the germline ends. CDR3 DNA sequence: TGCGCCAGCAGCCAAGATGCGCGGACTATCAACTACGAGCAGTACTTC. Amino acid sequence: CASSQDARTINYEQYF.

The V gene is TRBV9, the J gene TRBJ2-3; D possibly corresponds to TRBD1 (6 bases). Between the trimmed V and J ends, which lost 3 bases and 1 base, there was a span of 12 bases. Germline lookup yields CDR1 SGDLS and CDR2 YYNGEE. CDR3 length equals 15 residues. CDR3 nucleotides: TGTGCCAGCAGCGCGCAGGGGTTAGGCACAGATACGCAGTATTTT. Translation: CASSAQGLGTDTQYF.

CDR3 protein: CASSYSGGGPQHF. Here the CDR3 DNA reads TGTGCCAGCAGTTACTCGGGCGGGGGGCCCCAGCATTTT. This rearrangement joins TRBV6-5 to TRBJ1-5; tentatively, D is TRBD1 (5 bases). This CDR3 spans 13 amino acids. Between the trimmed V and J ends, which lost 0 bases and 9 bases, there was a span of 9 bases. Germline V gene lookup returns CDR1 MNHEY and CDR2 SVGAGI.

The CDR3 nucleotides read TGTGCCATCAGTGGCGGAGGGGACACAGATACGCAGTATTTT. Its protein is CAISGGGDTDTQYF. The genes are TRBV10-3 and TRBJ2-3, with D tentatively TRBD2 (6 bases). There are 14 residues in the CDR3. V was cut by 4 bases and J by 2 bases, with 10 bases left in between. Germline assignment: CDR1 ENHRY and CDR2 SYGVKD.

The rearrangement joins TRBV14 to TRBJ2-1; no firm D call. The CDR3 length is 14 residues. Trimming removed 6 bases from V and 0 bases from J, with 9 bases in between. The germline V gene encodes CDR1 SGHDN and CDR2 FVKESK. The CDR3 sequence: CASRGSGSYNEQFF. The DNA of the CDR3 is TGTGCCAGCAGAGGCTCAGGCTCCTACAATGAGCAGTTCTTC. Full variable domain (rest looked up from reference TRBV14 and TRBJ2-1): EAGVTQFPSHSVIEKGQTVTLRCDPISGHDNLYWYRRVMGKEIKFLLHFVKESKQDESGMPNNRFLAERTGGTYSTLKVQPAELEDSGVYFCASRGSGSYNEQFFGPGTRLTVL.

The chain has TRBV7-9 and TRBJ2-1; perhaps TRBD2 as D (5 bases). V was clipped by 5 bases and J by 4 bases, with 12 bases between them. CDR1 and CDR2 (germline): SEHNR, FQNEAQ (reference sequence). This CDR3 region has 14 residues. The CDR3 is CASSHPKRYNEQFF. The CDR3, as DNA: TGTGCCAGCAGCCATCCGAAGCGGTACAATGAGCAGTTCTTC.

This chain links TRBV19 with TRBJ2-7, with 8 bases fitting TRBD2. Germline lookup yields CDR1 LNHDA and CDR2 SQIVND (reference sequence). The CDR3 is 14 residues long. The V and J ends lost 4 bases and 4 bases, in that order; junction bases with no gene match: 6. The DNA for the CDR3 is TGTGCCAGTAGTACGGCGGGAGGCCAATACGAGCAGTACTTC. Protein sequence: CASSTAGGQYEQYF.

The chain combines TRBV4-1 with TRBJ2-1; TRBD2 is a possible D gene (7 bases). V gave up 4 bases and J gave up 8 bases, with 12 bases separating them. CDR3 length: 13 amino acids. Germline CDR1 and CDR2: MGHRA and YSYEKL. The CDR3 coding sequence is TGCGCCAGCAGCCGACGGGGGGCGGATGAGCAGTTCTTC. Its protein is CASSRRGADEQFF.

J is TRBJ1-4 and V is TRBV2; unclear D gene. CDR1 and CDR2 (germline): SNHLY, FYNNEI. Between the trimmed V and J ends, which lost 4 bases and 0 bases, there was a span of 9 bases. The CDR3 totals 15 residues. Here the CDR3 DNA reads TGTGCCAGCAGTGCCCGCGGTGCAACTAATGAAAAACTGTTTTTT. Residues: CASSARGATNEKLFF.

The chain carries TRBV9 and TRBJ2-4; the D gene is possibly TRBD1 (5 bases). Trimming removed 3 bases at V and 6 bases at J, with 7 bases between. CDR3 length: 12 amino acids. From germline, CDR1 is SGDLS and CDR2 YYNGEE. The CDR3 sequence: CASSGDRNIQYF. Written as DNA, the CDR3 is TGTGCCAGCAGCGGAGACAGAAACATTCAGTACTTC. Based on the CDR3 plus reference TRBV9 and TRBJ2-4, the full variable domain is DSGVTQTPKHLITATGQRVTLRCSPRSGDLSVYWYQQSLDQGLQFLIQYYNGEERAKGNILERFSAQQFPDLHSELNLSSLELGDSALYFCASSGDRNIQYFGAGTRLSVL.

This clone was seen once. This chain joins TRBV7-9 and TRBJ2-1; 12 nucleotides agree with TRBD2. CDR1 and CDR2 from the germline V gene are SEHNR and FQNEAQ (reference sequence). This CDR3 is built from 17 residues. The J segment lost 6 bases and the V segment lost 4 bases, leaving 10 bases of the junction unmatched. The CDR3 protein is CASSYLAGGPVRNEQFF. The CDR3 DNA reads TGTGCCAGCAGCTATCTAGCGGGAGGGCCGGTTCGCAATGAGCAGTTCTTC. Looking up the rest from reference TRBV7-9 and TRBJ2-1 gives the full variable domain: DTGVSQNPRHKITKRGQNVTFRCDPISEHNRLYWYRQTLGQGPEFLTYFQNEAQLEKSRLLSDRFSAERPKGSFSTLEIQRTEQGDSAMYLCASSYLAGGPVRNEQFFGPGTRLTVL.

V is TRBV6-5 and J is TRBJ2-1; D might be TRBD2 (6 bases). CDR3 length: 15 amino acids. CDR1 is MNHEY, CDR2 SVGAGI, per germline. V lost 4 bases to trimming and J lost 4 bases, with 14 bases between them. In DNA, the CDR3 is TGTGCCAGCAGTTTGACTTCGGGAGTATACAATGAGCAGTTCTTC. This translates into CASSLTSGVYNEQFF.

The chain couples TRBV2 to TRBJ1-5; no reliable D call. V lost 6 bases, J lost 3 bases, and 6 bases lay in between. Germline CDR1 is SNHLY and CDR2 is FYNNEI. The CDR3 totals 12 residues. DNA for the CDR3: TGTGCCAGCAGACAGATCAATCAGCCCCAGCATTTT. Translated: CASRQINQPQHF.

The chain links TRBV5-1 to TRBJ2-7, with D unclear. Germline CDR1 is SGHRS and CDR2 is YFSETQ. V was pared by 4 bases and J by 2 bases, with 10 bases between. The CDR3 has 13 residues. CDR3: CASSGIATYEQYF. The CDR3 DNA sequence: TGCGCCAGCAGCGGTATAGCTACCTACGAGCAGTACTTC.

This chain joins TRBV2 and TRBJ2-3; 10 bases line up with TRBD2. CDR3 length: 21 residues. Germline V gives CDR1 SNHLY, CDR2 FYNNEI. The V gene end was trimmed by 0 bases and the J gene end by 1 base; junction bases not matched to a gene: 16. The CDR3 loop is CASSEAPPAGGPGLGTDTQYF. The CDR3 nucleotides are TGTGCCAGCAGTGAAGCCCCGCCAGCGGGAGGGCCAGGATTAGGCACAGATACGCAGTATTTT.

The chain joins TRBV29-1 to TRBJ2-7, with D maybe TRBD1 (6 bases). CDR1 and CDR2 (germline): SQVTM, ANQGSEA. V was trimmed by 4 bases and J by 4 bases, leaving 11 bases between them. CDR3 length equals 12 residues. The CDR3 protein is CSVVLQGYEQYF. The CDR3 DNA is TGCAGCGTTGTTTTACAGGGTTACGAGCAGTACTTC.

The chain is built from TRBV29-1 and TRBJ2-1, with 14 bases aligning to TRBD2. This CDR3 has 19 residues. V shed 0 bases and J 8 bases; nucleotides not matched to a gene: 15. Germline values: CDR1 SQVTM, CDR2 ANQGSEA. The CDR3 spells CSVEEDTNRGLAGVDEQFF. CDR3 sequence (DNA): TGCAGCGTTGAAGAAGACACCAATCGGGGACTAGCGGGAGTCGATGAGCAGTTCTTC.

The chain recombines TRBV5-1 with TRBJ2-3; 7 nucleotides line up with TRBD2. J was trimmed by 2 bases and V by 2 bases; bases with no gene match: 8. There are 16 residues in the CDR3. The V gene's germline CDR1 is SGHRS and CDR2 YFSETQ. The CDR3: CASSLGGRALTDTQYF. CDR3 in DNA: TGCGCCAGCAGCTTAGGTGGGAGGGCTCTCACAGATACGCAGTATTTT.

The CDR3 nucleotides are TGCGCCAGCAGCTTCATGGTTCAGGGTGACGGGGAGCTGTTTTTT. Protein sequence: CASSFMVQGDGELFF. V usage is TRBV5-1 and J usage is TRBJ2-2; D possibly corresponds to TRBD1 (5 bases). The CDR3 is made up of 15 amino acids. V lost 2 bases and J lost 7, with 15 bases in between. Germline CDR1 and CDR2: SGHRS and YFSETQ.

The DNA of the CDR3 is TGTGCCACCAGAGGGTTTACCGGGACTAGCGGAGATCTCTACAATGAGCAGTTCTTC. This sequence encodes CATRGFTGTSGDLYNEQFF. The chain employs TRBV15 and TRBJ2-1; TRBD2 matches at 11 bases. The CDR3 is made up of 19 amino acids. In germline, CDR1 is LNHNV, CDR2 YYDKDF (reference sequence). V gave up 6 bases and J gave up 3 bases; unmatched junction bases: 16.

The J gene is TRBJ2-3, the V gene TRBV7-9; TRBD2 aligns across 11 bases. The CDR3 has 18 residues. The V gene's germline CDR1 is SEHNR and CDR2 FQNEAQ (reference sequence). Germline trimming cut 5 bases from V and 6 bases from J; bases unmatched to any gene: 16. The CDR3 loop is CASSPLRGLAGSKDTQYF. The CDR3 DNA reads as TGTGCCAGCAGCCCACTCCGAGGACTAGCGGGCTCGAAGGATACGCAGTATTTT.

This clone appeared a few times. This sequence joins TRBV10-3 and TRBJ1-2; 8 bases agree with TRBD1. The V and J ends lost 3 bases and 2 bases, in that order; junction bases with no gene match: 5. Germline V gene data show CDR1 as ENHRY and CDR2 as SYGVKD. This CDR3 contains 15 residues. The CDR3 here is CAISDGQGNNYGYTF. CDR3 sequence (DNA): TGTGCCATCAGTGACGGACAGGGAAACAACTATGGCTACACCTTC.

The V call is TRBV5-1, the J call TRBJ2-2, with a weak D call TRBD2 (6 bases). This CDR3 has 17 amino acids. Germline assignment: CDR1 SGHRS and CDR2 YFSETQ. V lost 5 bases and J lost 1, with 18 bases in between. This CDR3 reads CASRPFADSGNTGELFF. DNA of the CDR3: TGCGCCAGCAGACCATTCGCCGATAGCGGGAACACCGGGGAGCTGTTTTTT.

This rearrangement joins TRBV6-6 to TRBJ2-7; TRBD2 is a possible D gene (5 bases). Trimming pared 0 bases from V and 7 bases from J, leaving 10 bases between. CDR3 length: 13 residues. Germline assignment: CDR1 MNHNY and CDR2 SVGAGI (reference sequence). CDR3 amino acids: CASSYSMAGEQYF. The CDR3, as DNA: TGTGCCAGCAGTTACTCGATGGCGGGTGAGCAGTACTTC.

Only one count was recorded for this clone. The CDR3: CASTPAGSSNTGELFF. The CDR3, as DNA: TGTGCCAGCACCCCTGCGGGCAGCTCAAACACCGGGGAGCTGTTTTTT. This rearrangement joins TRBV28 to TRBJ2-2; a possible D gene is TRBD2 (5 bases). The CDR3 has 16 amino acids. V was pared by 7 bases and J by 2 bases, with 17 bases between. CDR1 and CDR2 (germline): MDHEN, SYDVKM.

This rearrangement joins TRBV30 to TRBJ2-2; 7 bases line up with TRBD2. V shed 7 bases, J shed 2 bases, and the junction held 7 bases outside the gene matches. CDR3 size: 14 residues. The germline gives CDR1 GTSNPN, CDR2 SVGIG (reference sequence). The CDR3 DNA follows: TGTGCCTTGAAAAGCGGGACTAACACCGGGGAGCTGTTTTTT. It is translated as CALKSGTNTGELFF.

V usage is TRBV5-8 and J usage is TRBJ2-2, with D perhaps TRBD2 (6 bases). Deletions cut 6 bases from V and 5 bases from J, with 14 bases between. This CDR3 spans 14 amino acids. The germline V gene encodes CDR1 SGHTS and CDR2 YDEGEE. The CDR3 DNA reads TGTGCCAGCACCCCCGGAGGGAAGACCGGGGAGCTGTTTTTT. It yields the protein CASTPGGKTGELFF. Full variable domain (remainder filled in from reference TRBV5-8 and TRBJ2-2): EAGVTQSPTHLIKTRGQQATLRCSPISGHTSVYWYQQALGLGLQFLLWYDEGEERNRGNFPPRFSGRQFPNYSSELNVNALELEDSALYLCASTPGGKTGELFFGEGSRLTVL.

This chain joins TRBV29-1 and TRBJ2-7; weak D call: TRBD1 (6 bases). V lost 7 bases and J 0 bases, leaving 19 bases between the germline ends. This CDR3 is built from 15 residues. Germline loops: CDR1 SQVTM, CDR2 ANQGSEA. This chain's CDR3 is CSAEGARGSSYEQYF. For the CDR3, the DNA is TGCAGCGCAGAAGGGGCCAGGGGAAGCTCCTACGAGCAGTACTTC.